This TCR beta chain stems from a study of shared clonotypes between healthy human individuals. Points from the study as a whole: Generally, naive subsets came out with larger estimated richness than memory subsets.

Losses at the gene ends were 7 bases for V and 7 bases for J; bases not matched to a gene: 12. This CDR3 comprises 14 residues. Germline V gene sequence: CDR1 LNHDA, CDR2 SQIVND (reference sequence). How the authors handled the data: ImmunoSEQ gave junction-only sequences without quality scores, so filtering differed. Only in-frame clones appear in the TCRdb table, and some are missing; sequencing was by immunoSEQ multiplex PCR. That table supplies the V and J calls and clone size; D and trimming were determined from the DNA. The data contain about 2 million clones, 90% to 95% of them seen just once; the ten biggest clones take up 0.1% to 0.15%. Within Nashville, Tennessee resided all donors, each a Caucasian adult. CD4+ cells were split into CD45RA+ naive and CD45RA-negative memory subsets. In the case of this clone: Its antigen remains unidentified.

The gene calls are TRBV19 and TRBJ1-2, with 7 positions matching TRBD1. Sequencing input: naive CD4+ T cells sorted from blood. Regarding subset: CD45RA+ positively selected. This TCR was sampled from a man in his late teens or twenties in good health. As DNA, the CDR3 is TGTGCCAGTAACCTCCCGGGACAGAGAAGTGGCTACACCTTC. Translating gives CASNLPGQRSGYTF.